This T cell receptor beta chain is from a study of cytomegalovirus exposure and HLA in healthy donors (dated by TCRdb to the late 2010s). As for the study more broadly: In an earlier analysis of some 550 of the donors, 276 Gb of sequence data and 100 million or so unique TCR beta sequences from 150 million to 200 million T cells were reported. Approximately 310 gigabases of sequencing data and tens of millions of unique TCR sequences were included in an early release covering about 700 HLA-typed donors. Among the roughly 390 genotyped donors, around 81% belonged to the genetic ancestry cluster associated with self-reported Caucasian donors. The study aimed to test whether cataloging public T cell receptors could reveal signatures of past pathogen exposure. The T cell repertoires of around 730 subjects were profiled by immunosequencing and related to cytomegalovirus serostatus. Along with the approximately 600-subject first cohort, a separate validation cohort of over a hundred different subjects was used. The study combined high-throughput TCR immunosequencing, statistical association of individual TCRs with disease status, and machine learning to predict cytomegalovirus infection status. To study patterns of TCR occurrence, a later analysis re-analyzed previously published TCR beta repertoires from 550 to 800 donors and added high-resolution HLA genotyping. The later analysis used no new phenotypic data to find candidate immune exposures, relying instead on TCR beta sequences and their occurrence across donors. An earlier analysis of approximately 580 of the donors used high-throughput TCR beta sequencing to judge whether each TCR beta V gene segment behaved as functional or pseudogenic. Donor age, sex, ethnicity and CMV serostatus were compiled alongside the repertoire data. A later genetic analysis used genome-wide SNP genotypes for about 65% of the 666 donors, treating that subset as a discovery cohort. All discovery cohort repertoires had been generated on a single sequencing platform. Both class I and class II loci were covered by HLA typing, at four-digit resolution. Typing coverage varied by locus: 629-630 donors for A, B, C, DRB1 and DQB1; approximately 560 for DQA1; nearly 610 for DPA1; around 450 for DPB1. A handful of DR-DQ haplotypes were handled as single units for association and clustering because linkage in the cohort was strong. Among 398 genotyped donors of the cohort, an average of approximately 200,000 unique TCR beta nucleotide sequences was sequenced per donor, of which about 18% were non-productive. Overall results and qualifications from the work: In vitro tests confirmed that a few of the cytomegalovirus-associated TCR beta chains recognize cytomegalovirus antigens. Linkage disequilibrium might explain the correlated functional status among segregating V segments, but an unknown experimental factor could not be ruled out. According to a later analysis, TCR association rates differed among HLA loci, with DRB1 alleles showing the most associated TCRs and HLA-C alleles showing the fewest. In a later analysis, HLA-associated TCR beta chains were found to be more clonally expanded and to have lower generation probabilities than equally common non-associated chains. The classifier was reported to diagnose cytomegalovirus status with high specificity and sensitivity in both the original and validation cohorts. V-gene and J-gene trimming of TCR beta chains was associated with a missense DCLRE1C variant in a later genetic analysis, and the association was replicated in an independent cohort. Sequencing depth was assumed to be roughly uniform across donors in the presence/absence analyses, though that assumption may not hold. The cohort was sequenced for TCR beta chains only, and without alpha or paired-chain data the features that could be detected were limited. It was suggested by the authors that the approach could potentially be generalized to other disease states and immunological phenotypes. A further reported finding was that TCR beta sequences accurately predicted the HLA-A and HLA-B alleles for most subjects in the first cohort. According to a later genetic analysis, donors in an Asian-associated ancestry cluster had fewer N-insertions in productive TCRs than the roughly 700-donor mean. In the study, approximately 150 TCR beta chains were listed as associated with cytomegalovirus. In a later analysis, most CMV-associated TCR beta chains were found to appear HLA-restricted, with HLA associations seemingly driven largely by CMV exposure. When HLA alleles, especially DR and DQ, strongly co-occurred, TCR associations were difficult to assign to individual alleles. While some public TCRs were present in many individuals, most TCR sequences turned up only very rarely across donors. In a later analysis, some 17,000 TCR beta sequences were associated with specific HLA alleles at a false discovery rate of 0.05. An earlier analysis of 587 of the donors showed that most TCR beta V segments appeared in productive rearrangements either about 90% or about 30% of the time, which broadly matched IMGT annotations. Because counts were too low, 15 or so rarely observed V segments, including chromosome 9 orphons, were excluded from the earlier analysis of 587 of the donors. For the cohort, immune exposure information was limited to CMV serostatus. HLA typing was unavailable for some donors at each locus, so association tests used only the typed subset. A group of highly shared sequence variants was considered likely to be a technical artifact of the sequencing pipeline. According to a later analysis, parvovirus B19, influenza, CMV and Epstein-Barr virus appeared linked to several top co-occurrence clusters.

This clone was recorded a few times. There is no known antigen for this receptor. Per-base quality was not reported, and no clone a single base away is much larger than it. In total, fewer than 750 healthy bone marrow donors made up the cohort. At the time of sampling, every cohort member was nominally healthy, though immune exposures that went unrecorded were likely present. The donor was CMV seronegative and belonged to the group of 350 to 400 seronegative cohort members. Each donor provided a peripheral blood sample, and peripheral blood mononuclear cells were used for TCR beta sequencing. Genomic DNA extraction from the blood cell samples was performed with the Qiagen DNeasy Blood Extraction Kit. Libraries were constructed by the immunoSEQ multiplex PCR assay. For the multiplex PCR, a mixture combining 60 forward primers for TCR Vbeta segments and 13 reverse primers for TCR Jbeta segments was used. A multiplex PCR assay on genomic DNA amplified the CDR3 region of rearranged TCR beta genes. The Illumina HiSeq System was used to sequence the amplified TCR beta libraries as 87-base-pair reads. In the source study's methods: A later analysis counted approximately 74 million unique TCR beta chains across the 666 repertoires, and around 9.9 million of these chains were shared by at least two donors. A nearest-neighbor algorithm error-corrected the raw reads and collapsed the reads into unique sequences, merging closely related sequences to remove PCR and sequencing errors. Alignment of CDR3 sequences to IMGT reference sequences was used to assign V, D and J gene segments. Each retained sequence needed at least a six-nucleotide match to both a V gene segment and a J gene segment. Rearrangements were called productive when the CDR3 lacked stop codons and stayed in frame with V and J; all others were non-productive. Following IMGT convention, CDR3 was defined as the stretch from the second conserved V-encoded cysteine to the conserved J-encoded phenylalanine. The earlier analysis of approximately 590 of the donors excluded any sequence lacking an unambiguous match to a single V gene segment. In an earlier analysis of several hundred of the donors, V segments were called functional above 56.7% productive rearrangements and were called segregating when the between-donor standard deviation exceeded 5%. A statistical classification framework was developed to diagnose cytomegalovirus status using the catalog of TCR beta chain sequences. In a later analysis, TCR nucleotide sequences were compared against IMGT/GENE-DB human TR gene sequences so that V and J genes could be assigned. Using the TCRdist pipeline, a later analysis assigned CDR3 sequences along with most-parsimonious VDJ recombination scenarios. A later analysis defined each TCR beta chain by its CDR3 amino acid sequence plus V-gene family, and excluded reads lacking a unique V-gene family. To address suspected cross-contamination and a sequencing artifact, a later analysis removed approximately 600 highly shared, low-generation-probability nucleotide sequences. In a later analysis, a clonal expansion index for each public chain was calculated from normalized within-repertoire ranks of inferred template counts. Generation probabilities in a later analysis came from a VDJ recombination model fitted to out-of-frame rearrangements, and those results were checked against IGoR. Hypergeometric tests were used in a later analysis to score TCR-TCR, TCR-HLA and TCR-CMV co-occurrence, with a repertoire-size bias correction applied to the TCR pairs. A later analysis estimated false discovery rates by permuting HLA or CMV assignments 20 times. In a later analysis, co-occurring TCRs were grouped with DBSCAN, and TCRdist sequence similarity was added when clustering was performed within HLA-allele-positive subsets. Repertoires with fewer than 30,000 or more than 120,000 public chains, plus five repertoires with anomalous nucleotide sharing, were excluded from co-occurrence clustering. TCRdb carries this immuneACCESS record with in-frame sequences only. Its versions omit some clonotypes, under half of them owing to an unresolved V gene in the studies checked, with the rest unexplained. That table is the source of V, J and clone size, and D and trimming were worked out from the DNA. This sample has 160,000 or so clones in its table, and 60% to 85% of those were observed once. Of the sample, 1.4% falls within the top ten clones.

Sample: PBMCs. The TCR sequence derives from a woman aged 25 to 39 in good health and CMV-seronegative.

The DNA sequence is as follows: TGTGCCAGCAGTTCCTACAGCTCTGGAAACACCATATATTTT. It is translated as CASSSYSSGNTIYF. The rearranged chain carries TRBV27 and TRBJ1-3, with an unclear D gene assignment. V gives up 4 bases and J gives up 0 bases, and the segment between their germline ends measures 7 bases. CDR1 is given as MNHEY and CDR2 as SMNVEV, both from the germline V gene (reference sequence). The CDR3 runs 14 amino acids, cysteine and phenylalanine included. Only the CDR3 part of the read is kept: 42 bases, read in frame from the first base.